This TCR beta chain was identified in a study of T-cell reconstitution after alpha-beta-depleted transplantation in children listed by TCRdb under 2016. Turning to the overall study: T-cell immune reconstitution after TCRalphabeta/CD19-depleted allogeneic hematopoietic cell transplantation in children was quantitatively tracked in the study by means of TCR repertoire profiling.

Overall results and qualifications from the work: In some patients, the high TCRbeta diversity seen at day 60 was put down to recipient T cells and intrathymic progenitors that had survived conditioning. The frequencies of hyperexpanded clones fell over the following months, and after one year, T-cell counts and TCRbeta diversity were mostly attributed to newly produced T cells. The apparently early recovery of alphabetaT-cell counts about two months after transplant reportedly depended on only several hundred rapidly expanded clones that came from non-depleted graft cells.

The treatment or condition label on this specimen signifies: allogeneic hematopoietic cell transplantation with graft depleted of TCRalphabeta T cells and CD19 B cells. The transplant recipients were children given TCRalphabeta/CD19-depleted allogeneic hematopoietic cell grafts. Between the V and J ends, shortened by 3 bases and 7 bases respectively, the junction contains 7 bases. The CDR3 contains 12 residues, cysteine and phenylalanine counted. Just the 36-base CDR3 DNA is kept, in frame starting at base 1. CDR1 SGHTA and CDR2 FQGNSA are derived from the germline V gene. This clonotype occurred a few times. The clone's antigen remains unknown. No per-base quality is available; no much larger clone lies one base away. The method was PCR. The sequencer listed for this sample is Illumina HiSeq 2500. To normalize quantification of the TCRbeta repertoire, the TCR libraries were built with molecular barcoding that relied on unique molecular identifiers. The public reads were reanalyzed by TCRdb: fastp trimming at Q25, MiXCR alignment, in-frame beta chains only. Each CDR3 protein appears once, grouped with its most common genes and DNA. The sample has about 280,000 distinct CDR3 sequences on record, roughly 12% of them singletons. The leading ten clones occupy roughly a quarter of the sample.

The chain is made from TRBV7-2 and TRBJ1-5; TRBD1 is a weak D gene call, 6 bases matching. The material was peripheral blood, obtained 180 days after TCRalphabeta/CD19-depleted stem cell transplant. This sequence was found in a male patient under 10 years old who had a stem cell transplant for chronic granulomatous disease, so the T cells may come from the graft donor. The bases are TGTGCCAGCAGCTTTCAGGGGCAGCCCCAGCATTTT. Its product reads: CASSFQGQPQHF.